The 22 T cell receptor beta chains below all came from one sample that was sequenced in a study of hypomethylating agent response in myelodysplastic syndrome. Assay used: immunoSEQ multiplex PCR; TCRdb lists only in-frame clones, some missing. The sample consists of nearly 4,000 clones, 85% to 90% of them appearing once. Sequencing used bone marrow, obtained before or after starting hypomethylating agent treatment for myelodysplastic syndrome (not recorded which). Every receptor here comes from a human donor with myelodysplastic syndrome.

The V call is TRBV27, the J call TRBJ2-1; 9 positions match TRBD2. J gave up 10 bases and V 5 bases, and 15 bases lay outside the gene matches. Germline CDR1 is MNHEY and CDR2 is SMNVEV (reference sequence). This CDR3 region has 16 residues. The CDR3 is CASSPGGAGGRLEQFF. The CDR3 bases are TGTGCCAGCAGTCCGGGAGGAGCGGGAGGCCGGCTGGAGCAGTTCTTC.

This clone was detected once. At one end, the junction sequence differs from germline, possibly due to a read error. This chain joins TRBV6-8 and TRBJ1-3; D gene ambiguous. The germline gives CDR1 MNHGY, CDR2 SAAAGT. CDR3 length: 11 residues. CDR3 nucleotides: TGTGCCAGCAGTTCCGGGTCGGATAGGCATTTT. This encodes CASSSGSDRHF.

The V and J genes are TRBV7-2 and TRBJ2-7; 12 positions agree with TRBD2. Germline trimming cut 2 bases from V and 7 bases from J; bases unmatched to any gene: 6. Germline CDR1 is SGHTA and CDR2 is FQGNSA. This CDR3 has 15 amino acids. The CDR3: CASSLYELAGGEQYF. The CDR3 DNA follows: TGTGCCAGCAGCTTATATGAACTAGCGGGAGGAGAGCAGTACTTC.

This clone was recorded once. The CDR3 sequence is CASGKTGGRNSPLHF. The DNA of the CDR3 is TGTGCCAGCGGGAAGACAGGGGGCAGGAATTCACCCCTCCACTTT. This chain links TRBV6-5 with TRBJ1-6; TRBD1 agrees at 10 bases. The junction had 8 bases not matched to a gene; V was cut back by 8 bases and J by 7 bases. Looked up from germline, CDR1 is MNHEY and CDR2 is SVGAGI. The CDR3 extends over 15 amino acids.

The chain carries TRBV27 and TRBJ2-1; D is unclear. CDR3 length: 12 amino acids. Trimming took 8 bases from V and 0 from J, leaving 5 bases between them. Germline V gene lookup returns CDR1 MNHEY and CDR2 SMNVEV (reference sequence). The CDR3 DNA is TGTGCCAGCGCGCTCTCCTACAATGAGCAGTTCTTC. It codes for CASALSYNEQFF.

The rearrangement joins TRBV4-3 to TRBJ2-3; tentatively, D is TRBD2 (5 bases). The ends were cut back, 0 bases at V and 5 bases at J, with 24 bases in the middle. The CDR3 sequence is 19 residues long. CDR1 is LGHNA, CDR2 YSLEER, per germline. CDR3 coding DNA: TGCGCCAGCAGCCAAGATAGTAGGAGAGCTAGCCGACGGGTAGATACGCAGTATTTT. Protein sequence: CASSQDSRRASRRVDTQYF.

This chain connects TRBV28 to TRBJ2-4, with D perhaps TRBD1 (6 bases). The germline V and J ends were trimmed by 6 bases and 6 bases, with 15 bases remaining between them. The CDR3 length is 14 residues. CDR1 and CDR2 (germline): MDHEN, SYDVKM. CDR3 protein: CASSLGQLPNIQYF. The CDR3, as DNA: TGTGCCAGCAGCCTTGGACAGTTACCAAACATTCAGTACTTC.

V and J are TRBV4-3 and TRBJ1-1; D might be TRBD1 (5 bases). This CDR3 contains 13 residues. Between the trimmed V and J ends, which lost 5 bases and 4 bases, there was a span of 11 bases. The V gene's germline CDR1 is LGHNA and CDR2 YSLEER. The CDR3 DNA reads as TGCGCCAGCAGCGAAGGGGAAGGCACTGAAGCTTTCTTT. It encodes CASSEGEGTEAFF.

The DNA for the CDR3 is TGTGCCAGCAGACCCGGGGGGCATGAAAAACTGTTTTTT. This codes for CASRPGGHEKLFF. V usage is TRBV28 and J usage is TRBJ1-4; a possible D gene is TRBD1 (6 bases). V lost 6 bases to trimming and J lost 6 bases, with 11 bases between them. This CDR3 contains 13 residues. CDR1 and CDR2 from the germline V gene are MDHEN and SYDVKM.

CDR3 sequence reads: CASSMSRATYEQYF. DNA for the CDR3: TGTGCCAGTAGTATGTCCAGGGCGACCTACGAGCAGTACTTC. The chain has TRBV19 and TRBJ2-7; D might be TRBD1 (5 bases). Germline CDR1 is LNHDA and CDR2 is SQIVND (reference sequence). The CDR3 totals 14 residues. The V gene lost 3 bases and the J gene lost 2 bases, with 11 bases spanning the gap.

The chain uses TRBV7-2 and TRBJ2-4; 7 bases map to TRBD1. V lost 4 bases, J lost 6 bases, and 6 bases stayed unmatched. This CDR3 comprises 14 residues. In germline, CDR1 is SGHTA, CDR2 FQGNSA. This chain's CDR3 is CASSSGQTVNIQYF. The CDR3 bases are TGTGCCAGCAGCTCGGGACAGACTGTAAACATTCAGTACTTC.

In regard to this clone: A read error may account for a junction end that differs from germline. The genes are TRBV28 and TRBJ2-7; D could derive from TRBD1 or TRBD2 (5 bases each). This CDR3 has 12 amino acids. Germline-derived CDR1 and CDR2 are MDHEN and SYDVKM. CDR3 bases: TGTGCCAGCAGCCCTCCGGGGCGGGTAAGCAACTTC. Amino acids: CASSPPGRVSNF.

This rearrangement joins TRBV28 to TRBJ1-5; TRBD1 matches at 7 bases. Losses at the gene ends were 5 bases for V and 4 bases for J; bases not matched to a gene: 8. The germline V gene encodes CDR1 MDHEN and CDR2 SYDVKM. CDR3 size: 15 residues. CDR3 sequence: CASSRQGQGNQPQHF. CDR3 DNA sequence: TGTGCCAGCAGTCGACAGGGCCAAGGAAATCAGCCCCAGCATTTT.

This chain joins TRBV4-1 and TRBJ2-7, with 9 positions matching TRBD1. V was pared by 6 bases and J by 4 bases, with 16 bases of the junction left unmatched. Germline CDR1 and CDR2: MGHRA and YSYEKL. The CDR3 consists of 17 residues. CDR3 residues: CASRGNRGPGSWYEQYF. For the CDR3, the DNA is TGCGCCAGCAGGGGCAACAGGGGGCCTGGGTCGTGGTACGAGCAGTACTTC.

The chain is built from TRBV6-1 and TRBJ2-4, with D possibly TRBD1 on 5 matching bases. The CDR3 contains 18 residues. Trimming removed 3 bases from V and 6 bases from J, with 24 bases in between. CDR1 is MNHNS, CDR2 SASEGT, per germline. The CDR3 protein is CASSELPAGRRVGNIQYF. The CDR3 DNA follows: TGTGCCAGCAGTGAGCTCCCAGCTGGTCGCAGGGTGGGAAACATTCAGTACTTC.

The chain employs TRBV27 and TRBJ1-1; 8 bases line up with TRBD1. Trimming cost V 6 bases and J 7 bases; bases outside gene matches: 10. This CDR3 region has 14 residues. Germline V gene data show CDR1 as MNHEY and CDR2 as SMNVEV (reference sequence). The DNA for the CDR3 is TGTGCCAGCAGACATTACAGGGGGGATGATGAAGCTTTCTTT. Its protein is CASRHYRGDDEAFF.

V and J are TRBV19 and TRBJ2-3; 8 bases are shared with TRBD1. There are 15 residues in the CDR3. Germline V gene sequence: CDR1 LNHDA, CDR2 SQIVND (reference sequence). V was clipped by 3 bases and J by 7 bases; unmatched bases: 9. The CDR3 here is CASSMGQGARNTQYF. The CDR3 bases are TGTGCCAGTAGTATGGGGCAGGGGGCGCGAAATACGCAGTATTTT.

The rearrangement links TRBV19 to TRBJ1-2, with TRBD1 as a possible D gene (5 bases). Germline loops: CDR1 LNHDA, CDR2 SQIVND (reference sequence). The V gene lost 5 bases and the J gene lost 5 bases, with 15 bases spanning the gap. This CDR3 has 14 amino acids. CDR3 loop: CASSHTGTVYGYTF. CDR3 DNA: TGTGCCAGTAGTCATACCGGGACGGTGTATGGCTACACCTTC.

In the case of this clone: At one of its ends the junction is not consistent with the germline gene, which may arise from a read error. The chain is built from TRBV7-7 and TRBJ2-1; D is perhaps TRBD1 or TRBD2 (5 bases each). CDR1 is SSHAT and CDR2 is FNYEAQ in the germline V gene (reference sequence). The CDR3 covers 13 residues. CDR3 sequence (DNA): TGTGCTAGCAGCGTGGGACCCGCCGATGAGCAGTTCTTC. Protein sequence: CASSVGPADEQFF.

In DNA form, the CDR3 reads TGTGCCAGCAGCGAAAATAGCGGGAGGGCCTACGAGCAGTACTTC. It is translated as CASSENSGRAYEQYF. V gene TRBV11-1 combines with J gene TRBJ2-7, with 11 bases that match TRBD2. Germline V gives CDR1 SGHAT, CDR2 FQDESV (reference sequence). This CDR3 is built from 15 residues. V dropped 5 bases and J dropped 2; count of bases not matched to a gene: 5.

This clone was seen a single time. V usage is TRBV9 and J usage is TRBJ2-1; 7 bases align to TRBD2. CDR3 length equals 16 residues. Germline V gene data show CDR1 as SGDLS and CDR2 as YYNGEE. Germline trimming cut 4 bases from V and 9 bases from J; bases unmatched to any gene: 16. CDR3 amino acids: CASSPLGGGDLGEQFF. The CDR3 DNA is TGTGCCAGCAGCCCCCTTGGGGGGGGAGACCTCGGTGAGCAGTTCTTC.

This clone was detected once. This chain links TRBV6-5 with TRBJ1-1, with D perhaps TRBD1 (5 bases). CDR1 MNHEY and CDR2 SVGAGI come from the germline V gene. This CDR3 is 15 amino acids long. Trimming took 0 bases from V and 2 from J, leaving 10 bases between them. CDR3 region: CASSYSTRVNTEAFF. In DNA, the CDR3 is TGTGCCAGCAGTTACTCGACCAGGGTTAACACTGAAGCTTTCTTT.